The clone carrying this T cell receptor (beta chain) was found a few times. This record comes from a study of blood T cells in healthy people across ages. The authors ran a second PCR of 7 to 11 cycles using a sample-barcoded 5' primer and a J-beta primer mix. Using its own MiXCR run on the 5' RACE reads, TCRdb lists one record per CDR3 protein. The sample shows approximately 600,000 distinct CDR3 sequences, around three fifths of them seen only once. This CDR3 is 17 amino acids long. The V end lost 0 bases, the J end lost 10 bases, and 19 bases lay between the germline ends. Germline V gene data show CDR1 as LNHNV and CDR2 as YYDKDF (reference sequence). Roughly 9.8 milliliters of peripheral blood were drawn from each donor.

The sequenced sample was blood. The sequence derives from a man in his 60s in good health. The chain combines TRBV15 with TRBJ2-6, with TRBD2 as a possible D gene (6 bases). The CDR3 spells CATSRDLAGGTSNVLTF. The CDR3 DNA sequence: TGTGCCACCAGCAGAGATCTGGCGGGCGGGACCTCTAACGTCCTGACTTTC.